This entry lists 18 T cell receptor beta chains sequenced from one sample in a study of response to subunit inactivated influenza vaccine. TCRdb recomputed calls from the RT-PCR reads with MiXCR, one row per CDR3 protein. The table records more than 550,000 distinct CDR3 sequences, 11% of them present only once. These data are also associated with another study on T cells expressing NK-cell markers. As reported in that work: 5'RACE template switching with UMIs produced the TCR beta cDNA.

This material consisted of PBMCs from blood, taken on the day of vaccination. All receptors come from a man in his fifties who received an inactivated influenza vaccine.

The chain uses TRBV6-5 and TRBJ2-2, with 9 bases lining up with TRBD1. The V and J ends lost 2 bases and 5 bases, in that order; junction bases with no gene match: 3. The CDR3 has 15 amino acids. CDR1 MNHEY and CDR2 SVGAGI come from the germline V gene. CDR3 residues: CASSYGTGWTGELFF. In nucleotides, the CDR3 is TGTGCCAGCAGTTACGGGACAGGGTGGACCGGGGAGCTGTTTTTT.

The chain carries TRBV20-1 and TRBJ2-5, with D possibly being TRBD2 (6 bases). Germline CDR1 is DFQATT and CDR2 is SNEGSKA (reference sequence). V lost 6 bases, J lost 7 bases, and 21 bases lay in between. CDR3 length: 14 amino acids. CDR3 sequence reads: CSAPGAGTPRTQYF. The CDR3 bases are TGCAGTGCCCCGGGTGCGGGAACCCCCCGGACCCAGTACTTC.

CDR3 region: CASSLVGLAGGHNEQFF. CDR3 sequence (DNA): TGTGCCAGCAGCTTAGTCGGACTAGCGGGGGGCCACAATGAGCAGTTCTTC. The rearrangement joins TRBV7-2 to TRBJ2-1, with 14 bases identical to TRBD2. Germline lookup yields CDR1 SGHTA and CDR2 FQGNSA. Trimming at V came to 1 base and at J to 5 bases, leaving 4 bases not matched to a gene. This CDR3 is built from 17 residues.

This chain links TRBV16 with TRBJ2-1; no reliable D call. V was pared by 0 bases and J by 3 bases, with 9 bases between. There are 15 residues in the CDR3. CDR1 and CDR2 (germline): KGHSY, FQNENV. The CDR3 region has the DNA TGTGCCAGCAGCCAATCGCGCCCGGTCTACAATGAGCAGTTCTTC. Translated, it gives CASSQSRPVYNEQFF.

The genes are TRBV20-1 and TRBJ2-1; 8 bases line up with TRBD2. CDR1 is DFQATT, CDR2 SNEGSKA, per germline (reference sequence). V was pared by 1 base and J by 1 base, with 6 bases of the junction left unmatched. The CDR3 has 16 amino acids. The CDR3 sequence: CSARVLIAGSYNEQFF. CDR3 nucleotides: TGCAGTGCTAGAGTCTTAATAGCGGGATCCTACAATGAGCAGTTCTTC.

There are many counts of this clonotype. The chain couples TRBV18 to TRBJ2-3; the D is unclear. Trimming took off 8 bases at V and 2 bases at J, with 11 bases between the two ends. Germline V CDR1 and CDR2: KGHSH, LQKENI. The CDR3 contains 13 residues. The CDR3 nucleotides are TGTGCCAGCAGTCCGCCAGTCACAGATACGCAGTATTTT. This codes for CASSPPVTDTQYF. Drawing the rest from reference TRBV18 and TRBJ2-3, the complete variable domain is NAGVMQNPRHLVRRRGQEARLRCSPMKGHSHVYWYRQLPEEGLKFMVYLQKENIIDESGMPKERFSAEFPKEGPSILRIQQVVRGDSAAYFCASSPPVTDTQYFGPGTRLTVL.

The chain is built from TRBV4-3 and TRBJ1-2; 8 bases map to TRBD1. The ends lost 3 bases at V and 7 bases at J; junction bases unmatched: 7. CDR1 and CDR2 (germline): LGHNA, YSLEER. CDR3 length: 14 residues. CDR3 region: CASSQETGDRGYTF. The CDR3 region has the DNA TGCGCCAGCAGCCAGGAGACAGGGGATCGTGGCTACACCTTC.

This clonotype has a count of ten or more. DNA for the CDR3: TGTGCCAGCGCACGCAATGATAGAGAGACCCAGTACTTC. Its protein product is CASARNDRETQYF. This chain joins TRBV12-3 or TRBV12-4 and TRBJ2-5, with D unresolved. This CDR3 region has 13 residues. V was pared by 8 bases and J by 4 bases, with 14 bases between.

This clonotype was observed a handful of times. The chain joins TRBV5-1 to TRBJ2-1; a weak D match, TRBD2 (6 bases). This CDR3 region has 15 residues. V was trimmed by 0 bases and J by 5 bases, leaving 12 bases between them. In germline, CDR1 is SGHRS, CDR2 YFSETQ. The CDR3 loop is CASSLATSRNNEQFF. As DNA, the CDR3 is TGCGCCAGCAGCTTGGCCACTAGCAGAAACAATGAGCAGTTCTTC. The variable domain in full, completed from reference TRBV5-1 and TRBJ2-1, reads KAGVTQTPRYLIKTRGQQVTLSCSPISGHRSVSWYQQTPGQGLQFLFEYFSETQRNKGNFPGRFSGRQFSNSRSEMNVSTLELGDSALYLCASSLATSRNNEQFFGPGTRLTVL.

The sample holds one count of this clonotype. The rearrangement links TRBV28 to TRBJ2-7, with D maybe TRBD1 (6 bases). V was clipped by 3 bases and J by 0 bases, with 9 bases between them. This CDR3 is 14 amino acids long. Germline CDR1 and CDR2: MDHEN and SYDVKM. CDR3 amino acids: CASSLQGYSYEQYF. The CDR3 DNA reads TGTGCCAGCAGTTTGCAGGGGTACTCCTACGAGCAGTACTTC.

Ten or more counts support this clonotype. CDR3 coding DNA: TGTGCCAGCAGCACTACGACTAGCGGGGCCTACAATGAGCAGTTCTTC. Amino acids: CASSTTTSGAYNEQFF. This chain connects TRBV5-6 to TRBJ2-1, with TRBD2 identical over 11 bases. The CDR3 extends over 16 amino acids. Germline CDR1 reads SGHDT; CDR2 reads YYEEEE. The V segment lost 4 bases and the J segment 2 bases; nucleotides outside the gene matches: 5.

This clonotype was seen at least ten times. The rearrangement links TRBV6-2 or TRBV6-3 to TRBJ1-5, with D perhaps matching TRBD1 (5 bases). The CDR3 runs to 13 residues. Germline V gene data show CDR1 as MNHEY and CDR2 as SVGEGT. V was cut by 6 bases and J by 4 bases, with 10 bases left in between. The CDR3: CASSLGPNQPQHF. The CDR3, as DNA: TGTGCCAGCAGCCTGGGACCAAATCAGCCCCAGCATTTT.

A few counts support this clonotype. V is TRBV7-3 and J is TRBJ2-3; a weak D match, TRBD2 (6 bases). This CDR3 comprises 12 residues. V lost 1 base and J 12 bases, leaving 11 bases between the germline ends. Germline V gives CDR1 SGHTA, CDR2 FQGTGA. The CDR3 protein is CASSLNSGPQYF. DNA for the CDR3: TGTGCCAGCAGCTTAAATAGCGGCCCCCAGTATTTT.

This clonotype was recorded a few times. The chain carries TRBV24-1 and TRBJ2-2; D is perhaps TRBD2 (5 bases). V gave up 8 bases and J gave up 1 base, with 7 bases separating them. Per germline, CDR1 KGHDR and CDR2 SFDVKD. This CDR3 has 13 amino acids. The CDR3 sequence is CATNGLNTGELFF. CDR3 bases: TGTGCCACCAACGGACTGAACACCGGGGAGCTGTTTTTT.

The chain carries TRBV7-2 and TRBJ2-7, with D possibly being TRBD2 (5 bases). The germline V and J ends were trimmed by 1 base and 9 bases, with 16 bases remaining between them. This CDR3 region has 14 residues. Germline values: CDR1 SGHTA, CDR2 FQGNSA. This CDR3 reads CASSLDGRTTAQYF. CDR3 coding DNA: TGTGCCAGCAGCTTAGATGGGAGAACTACCGCGCAGTACTTC. Combining the CDR3 with reference TRBV7-2 and TRBJ2-7 gives the whole variable domain GAGVSQSPSNKVTEKGKDVELRCDPISGHTALYWYRQSLGQGLEFLIYFQGNSAPDKSGLPSDRFSAERTGGSVSTLTIQRTQQEDSAVYLCASSLDGRTTAQYFGPGTRLTVT.

V gene TRBV18 combines with J gene TRBJ2-3; tentatively, D is TRBD2 (5 bases). This CDR3 has 15 residues. Germline V gives CDR1 KGHSH, CDR2 LQKENI. V gave up 0 bases and J gave up 5 bases, with 12 bases separating them. Here the CDR3 reads CASSPPSAGLDTQYF. CDR3 in DNA: TGTGCCAGCTCACCACCTTCCGCGGGTTTAGATACGCAGTATTTT.

The chain links TRBV3-1 to TRBJ2-2, with D perhaps TRBD1 (6 bases). V lost 4 bases and J 4 bases, leaving 13 bases between the germline ends. The CDR3 is 15 amino acids. Per germline, CDR1 LGHDT and CDR2 YNNKEL (reference sequence). The CDR3: CASSPRGSGTGELFF. In DNA form, the CDR3 reads TGTGCCAGCAGCCCGAGGGGGTCGGGCACCGGGGAGCTGTTTTTT. Using reference TRBV3-1 and TRBJ2-2 for the parts outside the CDR3, the full variable domain is DTAVSQTPKYLVTQMGNDKSIKCEQNLGHDTMYWYKQDSKKFLKIMFSYNNKELIINETVPNRFSPKSPDKAHLNLHINSLELGDSAVYFCASSPRGSGTGELFFGEGSRLTVL.

This chain links TRBV27 with TRBJ2-4; 9 bases line up with TRBD1. V lost 5 bases to trimming and J lost 3 bases; unmatched junction nucleotides: 14. Germline lookup yields CDR1 MNHEY and CDR2 SMNVEV (reference sequence). This CDR3 region has 18 residues. In DNA form, the CDR3 reads TGTGCCAGCAGTCCAAGGACAGGGGAGGGAATCGGCAAAAACATTCAGTACTTC. Translating it yields CASSPRTGEGIGKNIQYF.